These T cell receptor beta chains were read from a single sample in a study of blood T cell repertoires in COVID-19. Profiled with immunoSEQ multiplex PCR; TCRdb holds only in-frame clones, not every one. This table holds 350,000 to 400,000 clones, 80% to 95% found once. Sequencing was carried out using PBMCs or T cells enriched from blood (not recorded which). Receptor source: a woman in her 40s who had been exposed to COVID-19. Each CDR3 is given with its conserved first and last residue. Each record gives: V gene, J gene, CDR3 protein.

TRBV7-9,TRBJ2-2,CASTKNRGLAGDSFKTGELFF
TRBV24-1,TRBJ1-1,CATSASTGANTEAFF
TRBV5-1,TRBJ2-4,CASSLDGLLAKNIQYF
TRBV20-1,TRBJ2-3,CSASPGPGLSTDTQYF
TRBV30,TRBJ1-6,CAWSVGTTGLYNSPLHF
TRBV30,TRBJ2-7,CAWNGQGILYEQYF
TRBV7-2,TRBJ2-1,CASSERERVLNEQFF
TRBV7-9,TRBJ2-1,CASSVTGVDNEQFF
TRBV24-1,TRBJ2-7,CATSDPGDYGKQYF
TRBV7-6,TRBJ2-7,CASSSTFRRGDTYEQYF
TRBV19,TRBJ1-5,CASSTAGTGSQPQHF
TRBV24-1,TRBJ2-7,CATRTGAYEQYF
TRBV27,TRBJ1-5,CASRMTGNNQPQHF
TRBV9,TRBJ2-5,CASSVAGGTYQETQYF
TRBV29-1,TRBJ2-7,CSVEEGGAGGPSVRRYF
TRBV6-5,TRBJ1-6,CASSYGQYHNSPLHF
TRBV6-5,TRBJ2-7,CASGKGRGYEQYF
TRBV19,TRBJ1-5,CASSIKTAGQPQHF
TRBV19,TRBJ1-3,CASSSKKGLGNTIYF
TRBV2,TRBJ2-3,CASSEAPWTSGSTDTQYF
TRBV2,TRBJ1-3,CASTGTGGNTIYF
TRBV15,TRBJ1-2,CATSRDRAVAGYGYTF
TRBV11-3,TRBJ1-1,CASKGQMNTEAFF
TRBV19,TRBJ2-1,CASGGPYNEQFF
TRBV7-8,TRBJ1-5,CASSLVGGTGGNQPQHF
TRBV3-1/TRBV3-2,TRBJ1-2,CASSQVGPLRNRGRINYGYTF
TRBV14,TRBJ2-1,CASSQGASGRNEQFF
TRBV7-3,TRBJ2-3,CASSLYAGTDTQYF
TRBV2,TRBJ1-2,CASSERGNYVRNTF
TRBV7-8,TRBJ2-5,CASSLWTSGSRETQYF
TRBV7-3,TRBJ2-5,CASSLIPSETQYF